The rows below give T cell receptor beta chains drawn from one sample of a study of vaccination and CD4 T cells after COVID-19. TCRdb recomputed calls from the PCR reads with MiXCR, one row per CDR3 protein. The data show thousands of distinct CDR3 sequences, with around half seen just once and roughly 23% held by the top ten. Their specific antigens are unknown. The sample comprised CD4+ T cells from blood, cultured in vitro. The receptor source for this set is a human donor in good health. Both conserved end residues are part of each CDR3. The D gene is left open where the match is weak. Clone size is shown for a subset of rows, as once, few, many or a class of expanded clone.

j_call v_call clone_size d_call cdr3_nt cdr3_aa
TRBJ2-2 TRBV11-2 - TRBD2 TGTGCCAGCAGCCAGAGCGGGGGGGCTTCCACCGGGGAGCTGTTTTTT CASSQSGGASTGELFF
TRBJ1-6 TRBV6-1 few - TGTGCCAGCAGTGAAGCGCCGGCCGCCGGGAATTCACCCCTCCACTTT CASSEAPAAGNSPLHF
TRBJ1-4 TRBV27 - TRBD1 TGTGCCAGCAGGAAATACAGGGGAGGAAAACTGTTTTTT CASRKYRGGKLFF
TRBJ2-1 TRBV10-3 - - TGTGCCATCAGTAAGGGCGGGGGCGATGAGCAGTTCTTC CAISKGGGDEQFF
TRBJ2-2 TRBV19 - TRBD1 TGTGCCAGTAGTACTCGACCCCGGGACACACAGGGGGCGAACACCGGGGAGCTGTTTTTT CASSTRPRDTQGANTGELFF
TRBJ2-3 TRBV5-1 few - TGCGCCAGCAGCTCGGCTTTAGGCACAGATACGCAGTATTTT CASSSALGTDTQYF
TRBJ1-2 TRBV6-4 - TRBD1 TGTGCCAGCAGTGCCCCAGGGGGCGCGGGCTACACCTTC CASSAPGGAGYTF
TRBJ1-3 TRBV20-1 - - TGCAGTGCTAGAGTCCACTCTGGAAACACCATATATTTT CSARVHSGNTIYF
TRBJ2-5 TRBV20-1 - TRBD2 TGCAGTGCTAGCGGGGGGGCCCGTGAGACCCAGTACTTC CSASGGARETQYF
TRBJ2-7 TRBV2 - - TGTGCCAGCAGTGAACGGCGGGATGGGCGCTACGAGCAGTACTTC CASSERRDGRYEQYF
TRBJ2-2 TRBV4-3 - - TGCGCCAGCAGCCAGGACAACACCGGGGAGCTGTTTTTT CASSQDNTGELFF
TRBJ2-5 TRBV5-1 - TRBD1 TGCGCCAGCGACGACGCCAGGGGGCAGGGAGAGACCCAGTACTTC CASDDARGQGETQYF
TRBJ2-1 TRBV2 - - TGTGCCAGCAGTGAAAGGCTTGAGCAGTTCTTC CASSERLEQFF
TRBJ2-5 TRBV21-1 once - TGTGCCAGCAGCGCCGGGACACCTCAAGAGACCCAGTACTTC CASSAGTPQETQYF
TRBJ2-1 TRBV15 few TRBD2 TGTGCCACCAGCAGAGATCTCGTCAGCGGGAGTTACAATGAGCAGTTCTTC CATSRDLVSGSYNEQFF
TRBJ2-1 TRBV7-9 - TRBD2 TGTGCCAGCAGCTTAGCGCCGGGGGGAAGTGAGCAGTTCTTC CASSLAPGGSEQFF
TRBJ2-3 TRBV10-3 - - TGTGCCATCCGGACACAGGATACGCAGTATTTT CAIRTQDTQYF
TRBJ2-7 TRBV21-1 - - TGTGCCAGCAGCCAAGTCAACGACATGTTTAGCTACGAGCAGTACTTC CASSQVNDMFSYEQYF
TRBJ2-7 TRBV27 few - TGTGCCAGCTTCGCCGGATCGTCCTACGAGCAGTACTTC CASFAGSSYEQYF
TRBJ2-2 TRBV2 - - TGTGCCAGCAGTGTTACCCTCATTAACACCGGGGAGCTGTTTTTT CASSVTLINTGELFF
TRBJ1-4 TRBV20-1 - TRBD1 TGCAGTGCTAGAGCGACAGGGGATAGGGAAAAACTGTTTTTT CSARATGDREKLFF
TRBJ1-2 TRBV27 - - TGTGCCAGCAGTGACACCAGGATATCCGGGGGCTACACCTTC CASSDTRISGGYTF
TRBJ2-7 TRBV5-5 - - TGTGCCAGCAGCTTGCCGGCCTACGAGCAGTACTTC CASSLPAYEQYF
TRBJ2-4 TRBV19 - - TGTGCCAGTAGTATCATGACGGGAGAAGCCAAAAACATTCAGTACTTC CASSIMTGEAKNIQYF
TRBJ1-2 TRBV28 - TRBD1 TGTGCCAGCAGTTTGCGTAGTGGGACATGGACAGGCCTCTATGGCTACACCTTC CASSLRSGTWTGLYGYTF